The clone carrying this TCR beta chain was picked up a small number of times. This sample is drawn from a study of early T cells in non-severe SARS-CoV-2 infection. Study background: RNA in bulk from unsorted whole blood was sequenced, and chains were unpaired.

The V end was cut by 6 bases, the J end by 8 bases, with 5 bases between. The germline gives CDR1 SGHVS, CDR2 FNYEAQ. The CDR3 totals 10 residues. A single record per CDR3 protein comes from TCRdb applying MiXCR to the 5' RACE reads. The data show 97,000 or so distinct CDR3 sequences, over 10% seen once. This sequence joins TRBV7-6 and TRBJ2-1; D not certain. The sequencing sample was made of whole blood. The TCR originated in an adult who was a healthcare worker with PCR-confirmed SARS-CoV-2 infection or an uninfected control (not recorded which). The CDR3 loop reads CASRDDEQFF. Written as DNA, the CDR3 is TGTGCCAGCAGGGACGATGAGCAGTTCTTC.